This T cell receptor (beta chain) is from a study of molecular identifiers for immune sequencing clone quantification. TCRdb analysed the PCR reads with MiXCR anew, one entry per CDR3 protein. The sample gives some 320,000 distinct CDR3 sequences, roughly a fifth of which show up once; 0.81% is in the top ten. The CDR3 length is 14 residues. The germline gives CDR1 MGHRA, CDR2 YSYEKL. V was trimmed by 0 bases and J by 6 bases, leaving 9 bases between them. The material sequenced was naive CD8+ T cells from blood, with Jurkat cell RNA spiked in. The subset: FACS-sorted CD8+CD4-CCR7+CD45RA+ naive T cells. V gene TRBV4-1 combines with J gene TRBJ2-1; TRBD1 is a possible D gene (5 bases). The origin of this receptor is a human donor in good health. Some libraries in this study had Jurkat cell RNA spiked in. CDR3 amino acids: CASSQEERGNEQFF. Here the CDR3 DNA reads TGCGCCAGCAGCCAAGAAGAAAGGGGCAATGAGCAGTTCTTC.